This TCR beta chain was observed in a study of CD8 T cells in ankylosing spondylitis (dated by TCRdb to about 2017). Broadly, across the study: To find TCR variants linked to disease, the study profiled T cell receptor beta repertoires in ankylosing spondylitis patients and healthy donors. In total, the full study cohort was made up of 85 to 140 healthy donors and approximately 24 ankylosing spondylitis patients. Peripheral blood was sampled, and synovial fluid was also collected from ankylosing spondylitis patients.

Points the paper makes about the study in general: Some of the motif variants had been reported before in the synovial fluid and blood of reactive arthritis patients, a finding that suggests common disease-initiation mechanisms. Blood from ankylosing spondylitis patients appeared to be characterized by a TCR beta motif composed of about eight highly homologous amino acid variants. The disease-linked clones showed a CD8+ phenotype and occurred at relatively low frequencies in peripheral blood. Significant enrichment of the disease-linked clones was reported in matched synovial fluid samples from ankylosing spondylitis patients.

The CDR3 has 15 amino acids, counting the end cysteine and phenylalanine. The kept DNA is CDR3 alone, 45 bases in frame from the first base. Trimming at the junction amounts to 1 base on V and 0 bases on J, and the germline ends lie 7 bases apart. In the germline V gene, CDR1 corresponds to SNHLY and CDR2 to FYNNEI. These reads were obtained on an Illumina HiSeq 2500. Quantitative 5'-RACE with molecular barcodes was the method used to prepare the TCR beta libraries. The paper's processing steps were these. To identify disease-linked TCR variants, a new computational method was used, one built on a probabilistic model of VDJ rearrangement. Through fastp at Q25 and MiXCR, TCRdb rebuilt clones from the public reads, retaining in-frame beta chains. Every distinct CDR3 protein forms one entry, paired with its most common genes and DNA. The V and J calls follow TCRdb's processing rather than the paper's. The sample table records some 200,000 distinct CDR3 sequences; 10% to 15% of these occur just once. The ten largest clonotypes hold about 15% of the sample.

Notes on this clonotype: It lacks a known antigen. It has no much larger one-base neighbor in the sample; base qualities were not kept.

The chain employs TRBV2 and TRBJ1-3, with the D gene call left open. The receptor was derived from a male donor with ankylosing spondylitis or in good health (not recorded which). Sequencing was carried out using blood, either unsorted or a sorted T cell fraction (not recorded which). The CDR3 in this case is CASSEDSYSGNTIYF. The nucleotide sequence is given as TGTGCCAGCAGTGAAGACAGCTACTCTGGAAACACCATATATTTT.